This entry describes one TCR beta chain. This entry comes from a study of blood T cells in healthy people across ages. Between the trimmed V and J ends, which lost 10 bases and 4 bases, there was a span of 12 bases. Germline V gene lookup returns CDR1 KGHDR and CDR2 SFDVKD. There are 13 residues in the CDR3. With a J-beta primer mix and a sample-barcoded 5' primer, a second PCR ran about 7 to 12 cycles. Every cDNA was tagged by a template-switch adaptor with 12 random nucleotides. TCRdb reanalysed the 5' RACE reads using MiXCR and keeps one entry per CDR3 protein. The data contain 800,000 or so distinct CDR3 sequences, around 25% of them singletons. The people who gave samples were healthy Caucasians from Russia, aged about 6 to 95. Every donor contributed roughly 10 milliliters of peripheral blood by blood draw. Researchers report isolating at least 6 million PBMCs per sample. These data also formed part of another study, on T cells of mothers and their children.

This clonotype was obtained from a boy under 18 in good health. Input material: blood. The J gene is TRBJ2-2, the V gene TRBV24-1; possibly TRBD1 for D (6 bases). CDR3 protein: CATQQGSTGELFF. The CDR3 DNA reads as TGTGCCACTCAGCAGGGGTCCACCGGGGAGCTGTTTTTT.